This TCR beta chain is from a study of T cell responses to AZD1222 COVID-19 vaccine (dated by TCRdb to the early 2020s). For the study in its entirety: A total of about 250 trial participants underwent TCR sequencing, of whom some 200 had received two doses of AZD1222 and some 26 had received two doses of the MenACWY control vaccine. Enrollment into the trials was organized by age into subgroups of 18-55, 56-69 and 70-plus years, and those subgroups contained approximately 150, 30 and 60 TCR-sequenced participants, respectively.

V and J are truncated by 5 bases and 4 bases respectively, leaving an intervening sequence of 14 bases. CDR1 and CDR2 are read off the germline V gene (reference sequence) as SEHNR and FQNEAQ. The CDR3 has 14 amino acids, counting the end cysteine and phenylalanine. Here the CDR3 DNA is all that survives: 42 bases in frame from base 1. As regards this clone: Its antigen is unknown. Base qualities are not provided; no much larger clone lies one nucleotide away.

The CDR3 regions of human TCRbeta chains were subjected to immunosequencing. Processing in the source paper ran as follows. TCRs in the repertoires were matched against a reference library of SARS-CoV-2-specific TCRs that had been generated with the MIRA antigen-specificity platform. Breadth was defined as the fraction of unique TCRs that were SARS-CoV-2-associated. Depth was defined as the fraction of total T cells that were SARS-CoV-2-associated. Using the MIRA data, each spike-specific TCR was mapped to the spike region that the TCR reacts to and placed in a CD4 or CD8 class. Log10-transformed breadth and depth values were compared by one-way ANOVA with Sidak's multiple comparisons tests. In its TCRdb copy, this immuneACCESS table keeps in-frame sequences only and misses some clones. Where compared with another copy, unresolved V genes explain less than half of these, and the others have no known cause. V and J calls and clone size are as listed in that table; D and trimming were resolved from the DNA. This sample comprises about 170,000 clones, around nine tenths of them detected only once. Around 1% of the sample is held by the ten biggest clonotypes.

The study at large found these results: Participants were mostly white British and included more females than males, and it was suggested by the authors that clonal diversity may have been underestimated. Reportedly, almost half of the unique spike-specific TCRs recognized epitopes lying outside the regions that are mutated in the B.1.351 and B.1.1.7 variants. The 56-69-year group was small, and its depth increase did not reach significance, likely because of low power. Conclusions about previously exposed vaccinees were limited because only six AZD1222 recipients were SARS-CoV-2 seropositive at baseline. No day 14 peak-response samples were available, so repertoires were characterized only after the peak T cell response. The vaccine-associated CD4 TCRs covered the entire spike protein, and the dominant responses fell in regions 160-218 and 743-854. Spike-specific TCR breadth and depth rose significantly after two AZD1222 doses compared with day 0 and with MenACWY recipients.

In light of the paper, this sample's time point label describes: about 28 days (+/-7) after the second vaccine dose. AZD1222 recipients whose second dose came at about 4 weeks and those whose second dose came at about 12 weeks were combined into one group, since spike-specific TCR depth and breadth did not differ between the two schedules. Vaccinee samples were obtained from the UK trials COV001 and COV002, which included a single-blind randomized controlled phase 2/3 trial of AZD1222 (ChAdOx1 nCoV-19) in healthy adults. For TCRbeta chain sequencing, PBMC samples from trial participants were taken at day 0 and at day 28 after the second dose.

The rearrangement combines TRBV7-9 with TRBJ1-1; matching of 5 bases hints at TRBD1 as the D gene. Sample: peripheral blood, taken 28 days after the second AZD1222 dose. This TCR was sampled from an adult who received the AZD1222 COVID-19 vaccine. The CDR3 reads as follows: CASSLNAGGTEAFF. The DNA sequence reads TGTGCCAGCAGCCTAAATGCGGGGGGCACTGAAGCTTTCTTT.